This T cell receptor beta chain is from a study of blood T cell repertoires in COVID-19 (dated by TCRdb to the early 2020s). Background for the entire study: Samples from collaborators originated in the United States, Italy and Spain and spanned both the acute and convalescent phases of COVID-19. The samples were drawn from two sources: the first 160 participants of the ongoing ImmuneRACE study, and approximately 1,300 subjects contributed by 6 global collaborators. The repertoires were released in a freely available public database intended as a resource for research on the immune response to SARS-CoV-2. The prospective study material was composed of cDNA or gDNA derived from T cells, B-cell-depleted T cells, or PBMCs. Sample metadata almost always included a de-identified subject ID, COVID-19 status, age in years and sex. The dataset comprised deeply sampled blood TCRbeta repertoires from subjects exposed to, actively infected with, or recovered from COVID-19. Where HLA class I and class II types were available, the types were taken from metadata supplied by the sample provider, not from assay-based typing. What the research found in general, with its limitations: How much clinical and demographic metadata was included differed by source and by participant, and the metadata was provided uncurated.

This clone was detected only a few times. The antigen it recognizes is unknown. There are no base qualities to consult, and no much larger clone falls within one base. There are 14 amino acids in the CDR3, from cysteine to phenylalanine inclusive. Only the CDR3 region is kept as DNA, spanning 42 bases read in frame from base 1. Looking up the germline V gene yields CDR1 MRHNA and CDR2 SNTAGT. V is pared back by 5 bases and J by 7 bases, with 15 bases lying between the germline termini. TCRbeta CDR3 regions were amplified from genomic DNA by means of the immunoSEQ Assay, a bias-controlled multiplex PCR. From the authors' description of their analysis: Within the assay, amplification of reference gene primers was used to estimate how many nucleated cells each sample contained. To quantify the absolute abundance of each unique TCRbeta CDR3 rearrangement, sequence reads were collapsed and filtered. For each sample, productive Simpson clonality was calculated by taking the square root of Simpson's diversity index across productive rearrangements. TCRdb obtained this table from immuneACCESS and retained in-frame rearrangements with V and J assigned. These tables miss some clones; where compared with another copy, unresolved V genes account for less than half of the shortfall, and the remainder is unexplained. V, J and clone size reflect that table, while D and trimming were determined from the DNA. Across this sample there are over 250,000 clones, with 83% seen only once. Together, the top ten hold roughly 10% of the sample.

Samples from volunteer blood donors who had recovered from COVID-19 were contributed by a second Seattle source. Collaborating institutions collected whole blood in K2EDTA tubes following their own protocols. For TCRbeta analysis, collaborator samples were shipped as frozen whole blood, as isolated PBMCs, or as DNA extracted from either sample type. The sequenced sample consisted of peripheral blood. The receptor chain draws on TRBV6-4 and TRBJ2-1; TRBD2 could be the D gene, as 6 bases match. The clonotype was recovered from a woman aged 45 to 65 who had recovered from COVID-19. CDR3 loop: CASSMDRERNEQFF. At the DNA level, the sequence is TGTGCCAGCAGTATGGATCGGGAGCGAAATGAGCAGTTCTTC.